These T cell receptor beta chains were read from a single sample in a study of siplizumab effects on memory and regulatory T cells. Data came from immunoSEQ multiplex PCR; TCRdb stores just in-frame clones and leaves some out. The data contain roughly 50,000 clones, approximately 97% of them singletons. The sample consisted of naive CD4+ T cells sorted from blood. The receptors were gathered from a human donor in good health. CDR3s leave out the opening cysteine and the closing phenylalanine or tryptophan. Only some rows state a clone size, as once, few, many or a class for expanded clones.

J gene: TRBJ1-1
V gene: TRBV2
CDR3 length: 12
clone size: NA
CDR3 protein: ASSEISQNGEAF

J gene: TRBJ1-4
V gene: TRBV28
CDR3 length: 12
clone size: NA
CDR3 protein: ASSPNDSWEKLF

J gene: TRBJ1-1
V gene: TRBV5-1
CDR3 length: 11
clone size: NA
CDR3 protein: ASSSLQGTEAF

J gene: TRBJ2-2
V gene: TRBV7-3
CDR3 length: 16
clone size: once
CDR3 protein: ASSLLAFTARYTGELF

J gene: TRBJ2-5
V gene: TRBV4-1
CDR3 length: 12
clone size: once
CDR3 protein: ASSQGAVQETQY

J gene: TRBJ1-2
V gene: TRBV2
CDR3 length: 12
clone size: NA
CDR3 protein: ASRYRVGNYGYT

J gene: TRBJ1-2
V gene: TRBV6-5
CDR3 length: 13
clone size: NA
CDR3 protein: ASIGDRGRLYGYT

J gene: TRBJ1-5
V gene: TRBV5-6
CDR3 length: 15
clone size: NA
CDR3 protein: ASSLRSSGLGNQPQH

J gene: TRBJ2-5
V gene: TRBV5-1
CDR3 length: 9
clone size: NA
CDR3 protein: ASSFRKTQY

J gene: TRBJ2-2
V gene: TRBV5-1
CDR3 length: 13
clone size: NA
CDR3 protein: ASTLAGGLPGELF

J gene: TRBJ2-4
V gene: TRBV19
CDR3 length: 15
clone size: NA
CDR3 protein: ASSILGREGGKNIQY

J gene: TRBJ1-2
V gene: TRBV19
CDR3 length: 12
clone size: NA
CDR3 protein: ASSTRTANYGYT

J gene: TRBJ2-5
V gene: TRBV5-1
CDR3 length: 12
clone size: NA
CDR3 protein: ASSLRVYQETQY

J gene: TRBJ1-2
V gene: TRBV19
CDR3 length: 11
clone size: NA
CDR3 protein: ATDPVPPYGYT

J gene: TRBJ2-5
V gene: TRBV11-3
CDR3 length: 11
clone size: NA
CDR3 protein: ASNDNGQETQY

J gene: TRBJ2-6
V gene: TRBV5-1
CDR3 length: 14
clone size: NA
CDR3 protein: ASSFEGSSGANVLT

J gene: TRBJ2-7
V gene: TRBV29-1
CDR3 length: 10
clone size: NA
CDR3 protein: SVEGHSYEQY

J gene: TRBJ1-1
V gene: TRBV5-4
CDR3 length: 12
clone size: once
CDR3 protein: ASRFWGMNTEAF

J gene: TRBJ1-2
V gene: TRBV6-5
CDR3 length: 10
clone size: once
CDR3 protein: ASSRQGDGYT

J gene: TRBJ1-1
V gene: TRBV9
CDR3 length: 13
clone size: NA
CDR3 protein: ASSRLGGGVSEAF

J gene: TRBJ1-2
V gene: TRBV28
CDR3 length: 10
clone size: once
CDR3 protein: ASSLPGYGYT

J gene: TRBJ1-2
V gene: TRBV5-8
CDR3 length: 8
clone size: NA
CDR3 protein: AGDRGGYT

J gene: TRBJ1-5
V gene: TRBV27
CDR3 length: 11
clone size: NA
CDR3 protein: ASSLGGTQPQH

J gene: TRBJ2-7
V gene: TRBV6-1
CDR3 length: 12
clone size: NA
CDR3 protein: ASSEAYRAGEQY

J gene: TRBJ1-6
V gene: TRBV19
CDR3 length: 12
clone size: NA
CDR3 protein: ASRRQGFNSPLH

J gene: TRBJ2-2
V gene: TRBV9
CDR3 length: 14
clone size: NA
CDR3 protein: ASSEQWTGITGELF

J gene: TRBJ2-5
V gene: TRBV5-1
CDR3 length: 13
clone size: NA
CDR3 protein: ASSLALGIQETQY

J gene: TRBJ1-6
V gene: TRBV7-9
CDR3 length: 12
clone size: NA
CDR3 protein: ASSLGDRASPLH

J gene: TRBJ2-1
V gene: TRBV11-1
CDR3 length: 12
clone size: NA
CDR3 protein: ASSYQPEGNEQF

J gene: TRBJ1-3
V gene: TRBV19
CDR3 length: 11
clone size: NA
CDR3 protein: ASSQGTGNTIY

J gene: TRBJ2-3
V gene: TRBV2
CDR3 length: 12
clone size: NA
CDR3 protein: ASSETGVADTQY

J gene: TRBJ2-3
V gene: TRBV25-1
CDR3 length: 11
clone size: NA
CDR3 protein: ASSEPTTDTQY

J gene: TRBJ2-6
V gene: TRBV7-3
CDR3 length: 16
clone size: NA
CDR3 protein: ASSLTGTEVSGANVLT

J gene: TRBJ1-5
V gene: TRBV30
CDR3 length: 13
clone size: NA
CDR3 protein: AWSPGDRYFQPQH

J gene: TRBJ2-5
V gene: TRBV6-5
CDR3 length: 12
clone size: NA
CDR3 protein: ASSYSYGRETQY

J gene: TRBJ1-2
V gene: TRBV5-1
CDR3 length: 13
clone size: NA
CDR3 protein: ASSSLSGTYYGYT

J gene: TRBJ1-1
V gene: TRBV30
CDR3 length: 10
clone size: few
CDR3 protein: AWSTGKTEAF

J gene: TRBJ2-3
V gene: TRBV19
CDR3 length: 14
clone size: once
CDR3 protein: ASSILPSGRTDTQY

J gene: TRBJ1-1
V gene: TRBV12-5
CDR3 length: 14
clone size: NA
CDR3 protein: ASGLVAGRWSTEAF

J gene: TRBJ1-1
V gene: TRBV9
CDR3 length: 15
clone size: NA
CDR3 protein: ASSVEVGGVGGTEAF

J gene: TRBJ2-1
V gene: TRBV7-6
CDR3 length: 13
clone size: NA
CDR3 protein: ASSLGQGGSSEQF

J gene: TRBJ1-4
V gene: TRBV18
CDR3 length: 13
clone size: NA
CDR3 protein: ASSPGSATNEKLF

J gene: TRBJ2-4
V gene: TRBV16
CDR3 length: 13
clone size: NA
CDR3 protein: ASSQAPLAKNIQY

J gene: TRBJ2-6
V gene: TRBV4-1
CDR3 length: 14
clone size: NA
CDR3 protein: ASSHALKRGANVLT